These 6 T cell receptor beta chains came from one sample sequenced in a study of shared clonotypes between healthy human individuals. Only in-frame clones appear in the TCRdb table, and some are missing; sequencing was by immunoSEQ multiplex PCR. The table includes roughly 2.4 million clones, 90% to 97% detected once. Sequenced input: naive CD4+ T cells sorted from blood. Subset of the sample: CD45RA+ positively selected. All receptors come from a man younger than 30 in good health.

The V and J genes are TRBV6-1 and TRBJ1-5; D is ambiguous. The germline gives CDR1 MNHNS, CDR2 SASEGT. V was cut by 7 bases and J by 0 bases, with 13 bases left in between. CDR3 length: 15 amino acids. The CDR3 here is CASIFRWNSNQPQHF. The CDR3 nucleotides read TGTGCCAGCATATTTAGGTGGAATAGCAATCAGCCCCAGCATTTT.

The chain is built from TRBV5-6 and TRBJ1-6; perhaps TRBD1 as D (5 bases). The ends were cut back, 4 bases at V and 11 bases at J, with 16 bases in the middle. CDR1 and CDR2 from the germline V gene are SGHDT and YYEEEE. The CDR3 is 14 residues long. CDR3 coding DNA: TGTGCCAGCAGCCTGGGACGGGGGATGGCACCCCTCCACTTT. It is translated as CASSLGRGMAPLHF.

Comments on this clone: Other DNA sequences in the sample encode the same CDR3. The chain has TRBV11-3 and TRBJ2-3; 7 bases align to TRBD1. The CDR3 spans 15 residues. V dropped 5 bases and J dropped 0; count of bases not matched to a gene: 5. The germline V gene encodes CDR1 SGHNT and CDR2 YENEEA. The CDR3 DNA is TGTGCCAGCAGCCTGGGACAGCTTAGCACAGATACGCAGTATTTT. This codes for CASSLGQLSTDTQYF.

CDR3 amino acids: CASSLYNSNQPQHF. As DNA, the CDR3 is TGTGCCAGCAGCTTATACAACAGCAATCAGCCCCAGCATTTT. The gene calls are TRBV7-2 and TRBJ1-5; D not resolved. The germline gives CDR1 SGHTA, CDR2 FQGNSA. The germline V and J ends were trimmed by 2 bases and 1 base, with 6 bases remaining between them. The CDR3 runs 14 residues.

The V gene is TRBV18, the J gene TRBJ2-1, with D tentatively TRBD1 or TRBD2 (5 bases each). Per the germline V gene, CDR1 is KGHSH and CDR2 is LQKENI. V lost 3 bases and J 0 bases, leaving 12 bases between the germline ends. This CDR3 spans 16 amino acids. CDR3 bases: TGTGCCAGCTCACCTCGGGACCGAAGCTCCTACAATGAGCAGTTCTTC. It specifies CASSPRDRSSYNEQFF.

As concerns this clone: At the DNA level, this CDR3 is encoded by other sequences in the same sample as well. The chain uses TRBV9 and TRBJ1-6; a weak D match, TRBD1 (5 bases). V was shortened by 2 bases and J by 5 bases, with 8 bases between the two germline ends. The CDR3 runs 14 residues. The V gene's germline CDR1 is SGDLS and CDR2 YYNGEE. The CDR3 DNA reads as TGTGCCAGCAGCGTCGACAGAAATAATTCACCCCTCCACTTT. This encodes CASSVDRNNSPLHF. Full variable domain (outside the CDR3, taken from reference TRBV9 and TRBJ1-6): DSGVTQTPKHLITATGQRVTLRCSPRSGDLSVYWYQQSLDQGLQFLIQYYNGEERAKGNILERFSAQQFPDLHSELNLSSLELGDSALYFCASSVDRNNSPLHFGNGTRLTVT.